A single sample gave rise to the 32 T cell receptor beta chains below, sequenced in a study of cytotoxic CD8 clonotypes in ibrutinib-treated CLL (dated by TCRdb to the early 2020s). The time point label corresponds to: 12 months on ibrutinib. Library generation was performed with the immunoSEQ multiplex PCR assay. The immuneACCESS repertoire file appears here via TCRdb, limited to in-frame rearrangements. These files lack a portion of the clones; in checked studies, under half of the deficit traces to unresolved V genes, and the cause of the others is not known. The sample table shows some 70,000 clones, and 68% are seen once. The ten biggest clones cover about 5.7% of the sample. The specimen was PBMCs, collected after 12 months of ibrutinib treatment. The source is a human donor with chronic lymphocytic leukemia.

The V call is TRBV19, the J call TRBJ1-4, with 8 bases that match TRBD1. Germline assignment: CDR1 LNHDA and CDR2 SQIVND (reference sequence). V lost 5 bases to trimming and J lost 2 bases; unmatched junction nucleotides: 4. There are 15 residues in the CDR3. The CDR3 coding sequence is TGTGCCAGTAGTGTATACAGGGGGACTAATGAAAAACTGTTTTTT. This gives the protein CASSVYRGTNEKLFF.

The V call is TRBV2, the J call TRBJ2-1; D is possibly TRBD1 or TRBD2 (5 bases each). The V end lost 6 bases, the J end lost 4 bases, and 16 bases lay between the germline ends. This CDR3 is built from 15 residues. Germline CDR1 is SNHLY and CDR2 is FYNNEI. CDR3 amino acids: CASRTGTQSYNEQFF. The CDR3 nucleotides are TGTGCCAGCAGGACCGGGACCCAATCGTACAATGAGCAGTTCTTC.

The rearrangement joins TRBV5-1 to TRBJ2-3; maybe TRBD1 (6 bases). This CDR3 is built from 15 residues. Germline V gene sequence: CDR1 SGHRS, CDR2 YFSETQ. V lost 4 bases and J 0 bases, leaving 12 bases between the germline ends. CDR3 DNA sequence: TGCGCCAGCAGCCCGGGACACCCAAGCACAGATACGCAGTATTTT. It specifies CASSPGHPSTDTQYF.

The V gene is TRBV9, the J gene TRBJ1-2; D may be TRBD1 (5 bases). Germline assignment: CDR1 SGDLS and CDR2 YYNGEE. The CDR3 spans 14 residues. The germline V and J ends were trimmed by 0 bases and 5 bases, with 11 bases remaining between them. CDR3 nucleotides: TGTGCCAGCAGCGTAGGGGGGGATAGTTATGGCTACACCTTC. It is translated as CASSVGGDSYGYTF.

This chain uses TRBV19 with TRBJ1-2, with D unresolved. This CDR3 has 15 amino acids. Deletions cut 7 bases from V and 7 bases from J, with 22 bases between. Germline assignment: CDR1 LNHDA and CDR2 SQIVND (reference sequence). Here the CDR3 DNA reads TGTGCCAGTAAAAGCCCCGGAGCGAACGTCGGTGGCTACACCTTC. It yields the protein CASKSPGANVGGYTF. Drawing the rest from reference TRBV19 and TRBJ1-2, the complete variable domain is DGGITQSPKYLFRKEGQNVTLSCEQNLNHDAMYWYRQDPGQGLRLIYYSQIVNDFQKGDIAEGYSVSREKKESFPLTVTSAQKNPTAFYLCASKSPGANVGGYTFGSGTRLTVV.

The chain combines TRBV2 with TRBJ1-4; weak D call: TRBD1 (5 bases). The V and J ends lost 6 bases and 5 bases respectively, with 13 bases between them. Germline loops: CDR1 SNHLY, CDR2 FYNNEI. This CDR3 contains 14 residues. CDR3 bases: TGTGCCAGCAGATCCGGGACCGCCAATGAAAAACTGTTTTTT. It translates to CASRSGTANEKLFF.

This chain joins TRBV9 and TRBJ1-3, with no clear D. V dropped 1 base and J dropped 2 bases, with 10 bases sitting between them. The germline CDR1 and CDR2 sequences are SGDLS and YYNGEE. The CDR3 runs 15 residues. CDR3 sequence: CASSVQGGPGNTIYF. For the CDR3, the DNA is TGTGCCAGCAGCGTACAAGGAGGCCCTGGAAACACCATATATTTT.

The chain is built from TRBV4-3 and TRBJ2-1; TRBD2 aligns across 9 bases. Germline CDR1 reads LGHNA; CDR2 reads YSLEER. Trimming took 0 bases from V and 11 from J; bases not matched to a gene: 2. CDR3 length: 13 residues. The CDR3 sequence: CASSQDSGGKQFF. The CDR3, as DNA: TGCGCCAGCAGCCAAGATAGCGGGGGAAAGCAGTTCTTC.

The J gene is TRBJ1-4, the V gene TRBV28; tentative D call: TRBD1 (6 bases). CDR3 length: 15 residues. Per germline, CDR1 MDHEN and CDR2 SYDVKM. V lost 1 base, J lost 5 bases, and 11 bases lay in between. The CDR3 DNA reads TGTGCCAGCAGTTTATATGAGGGACACAATGAAAAACTGTTTTTT. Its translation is CASSLYEGHNEKLFF. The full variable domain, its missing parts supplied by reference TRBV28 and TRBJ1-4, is DVKVTQSSRYLVKRTGEKVFLECVQDMDHENMFWYRQDPGLGLRLIYFSYDVKMKEKGDIPEGYSVSREKKERFSLILESASTNQTSMYLCASSLYEGHNEKLFFGSGTQLSVL.

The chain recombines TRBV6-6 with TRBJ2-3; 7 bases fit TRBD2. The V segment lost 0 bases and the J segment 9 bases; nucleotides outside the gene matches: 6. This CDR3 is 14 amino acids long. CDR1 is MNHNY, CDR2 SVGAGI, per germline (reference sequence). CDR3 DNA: TGTGCCAGCAGTTACTCGGGAGCGGGGAGGACGCAGTATTTT. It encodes CASSYSGAGRTQYF.

CDR3 nucleotides: TGTGCCAGCAGCTTGACGGGACAGGAAGACCCTGAAGCTTTCTTT. This translates into CASSLTGQEDPEAFF. V gene TRBV11-2 combines with J gene TRBJ1-1; TRBD1 agrees at 8 bases. V was clipped by 3 bases and J by 6 bases; unmatched bases: 9. The CDR3 sequence is 15 residues long. In germline, CDR1 is SGHAT, CDR2 FQNNGV.

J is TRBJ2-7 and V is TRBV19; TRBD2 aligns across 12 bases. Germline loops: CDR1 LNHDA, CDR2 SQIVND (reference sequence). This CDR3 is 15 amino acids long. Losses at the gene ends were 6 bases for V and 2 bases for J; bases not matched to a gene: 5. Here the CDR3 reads CASSTSGGPTYEQYF. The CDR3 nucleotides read TGTGCCAGTAGCACTAGCGGGGGGCCCACCTACGAGCAGTACTTC.

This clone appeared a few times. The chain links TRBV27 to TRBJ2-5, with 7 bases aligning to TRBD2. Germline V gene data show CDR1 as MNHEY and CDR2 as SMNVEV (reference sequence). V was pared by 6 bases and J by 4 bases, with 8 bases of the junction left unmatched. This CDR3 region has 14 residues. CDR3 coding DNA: TGTGCCAGCAGGACTAGCCCCTCGGGAGAGACCCAGTACTTC. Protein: CASRTSPSGETQYF.

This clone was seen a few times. The CDR3, as DNA: TGCAGTGCTGAGGACAGGGCTGAAGCTTTCTTT. Protein sequence: CSAEDRAEAFF. The chain couples TRBV20-1 to TRBJ1-1; TRBD1 aligns across 8 bases. This CDR3 contains 11 residues. Germline-derived CDR1 and CDR2 are DFQATT and SNEGSKA (reference sequence). With 5 bases clipped from V and 6 bases from J, the junction kept 2 bases outside the gene matches.

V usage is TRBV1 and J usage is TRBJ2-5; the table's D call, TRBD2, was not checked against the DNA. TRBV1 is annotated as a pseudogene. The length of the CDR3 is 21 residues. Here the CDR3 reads CTSSQDFPSGGFFWLQETQYF. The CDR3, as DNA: TGCACCAGCAGCCAAGATTTCCCTAGCGGGGGGTTCTTTTGGTTGCAGGAGACCCAGTACTTC.

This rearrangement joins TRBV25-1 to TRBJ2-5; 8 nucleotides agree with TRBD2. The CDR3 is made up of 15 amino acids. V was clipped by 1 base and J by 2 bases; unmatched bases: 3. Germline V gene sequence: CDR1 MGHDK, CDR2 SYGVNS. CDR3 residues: CASSEFLAGQETQYF. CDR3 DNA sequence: TGTGCCAGCAGTGAATTTTTAGCGGGGCAAGAGACCCAGTACTTC.

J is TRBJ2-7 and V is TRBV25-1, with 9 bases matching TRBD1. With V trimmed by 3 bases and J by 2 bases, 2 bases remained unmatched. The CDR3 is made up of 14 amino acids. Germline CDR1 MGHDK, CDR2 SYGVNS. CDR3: CASSEDRGAYEQYF. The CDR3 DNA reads TGTGCCAGCAGTGAGGACAGGGGCGCCTACGAGCAGTACTTC.

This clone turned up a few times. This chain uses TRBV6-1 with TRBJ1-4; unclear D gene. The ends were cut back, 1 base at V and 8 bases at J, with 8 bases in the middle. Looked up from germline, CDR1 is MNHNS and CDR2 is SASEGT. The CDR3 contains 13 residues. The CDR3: CASSEGPGEKLFF. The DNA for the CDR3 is TGTGCCAGCAGTGAAGGCCCGGGAGAAAAACTGTTTTTT.

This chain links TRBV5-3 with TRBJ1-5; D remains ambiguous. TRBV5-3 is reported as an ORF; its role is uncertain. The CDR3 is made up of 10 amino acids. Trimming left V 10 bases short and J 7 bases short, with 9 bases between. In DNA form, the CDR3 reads TGTGCCGGAGACGACCAGCCCCAGCATTTT. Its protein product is CAGDDQPQHF.

The CDR3 nucleotides are TGTGCCATCAGTACGGCAGGGGTTACAGATACGCAGTATTTT. It codes for CAISTAGVTDTQYF. The V and J genes are TRBV10-3 and TRBJ2-3; D is possibly TRBD1 (6 bases). The V end lost 5 bases, the J end lost 3 bases, and 12 bases lay between the germline ends. This CDR3 has 14 residues. Germline V gene data show CDR1 as ENHRY and CDR2 as SYGVKD.

CDR3 nucleotides: TGTGCCACCAGCAGAGATAAGCAAACTAGCAATCAGCCCCAGCATTTT. It is translated as CATSRDKQTSNQPQHF. This sequence joins TRBV15 and TRBJ1-5; D unresolved. Trimming stripped 0 bases from V and 0 bases from J, with 9 bases between. This CDR3 is 16 amino acids long. Germline CDR1 reads LNHNV; CDR2 reads YYDKDF (reference sequence).

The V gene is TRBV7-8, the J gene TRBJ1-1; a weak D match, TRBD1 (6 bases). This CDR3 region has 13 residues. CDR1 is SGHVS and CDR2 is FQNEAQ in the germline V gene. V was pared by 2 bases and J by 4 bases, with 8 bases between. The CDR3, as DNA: TGTGCCAGCAGCTTATCAGGGGCCACTGAAGCTTTCTTT. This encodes CASSLSGATEAFF.

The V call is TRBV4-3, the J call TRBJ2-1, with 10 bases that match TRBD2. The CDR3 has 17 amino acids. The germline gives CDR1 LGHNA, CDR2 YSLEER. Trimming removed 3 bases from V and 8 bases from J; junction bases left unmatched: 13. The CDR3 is CASSHQGLAGAYDEQFF. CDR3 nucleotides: TGCGCCAGCAGCCACCAAGGCCTAGCGGGGGCCTATGATGAGCAGTTCTTC.

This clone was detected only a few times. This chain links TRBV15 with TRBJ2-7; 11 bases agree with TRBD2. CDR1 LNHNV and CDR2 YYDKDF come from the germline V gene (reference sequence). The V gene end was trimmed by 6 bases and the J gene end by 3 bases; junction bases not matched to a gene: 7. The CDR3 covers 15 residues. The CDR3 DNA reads TGTGCCACCAGTATTCGACTAGCGGGGATCTACGAGCAGTACTTC. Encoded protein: CATSIRLAGIYEQYF.

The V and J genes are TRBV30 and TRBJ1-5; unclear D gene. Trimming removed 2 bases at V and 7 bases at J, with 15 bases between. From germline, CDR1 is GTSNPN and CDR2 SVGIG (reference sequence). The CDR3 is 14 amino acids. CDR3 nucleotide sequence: TGTGCCTGGAGTTATAAACGTGGGGTCCAGCCCCAGCATTTT. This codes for CAWSYKRGVQPQHF.

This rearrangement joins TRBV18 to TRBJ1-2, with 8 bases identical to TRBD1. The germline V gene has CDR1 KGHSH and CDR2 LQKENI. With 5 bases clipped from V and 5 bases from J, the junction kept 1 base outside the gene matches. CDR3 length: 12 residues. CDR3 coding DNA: TGTGCCAGCTCAGACAGGGGTTATGGCTACACCTTC. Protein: CASSDRGYGYTF.

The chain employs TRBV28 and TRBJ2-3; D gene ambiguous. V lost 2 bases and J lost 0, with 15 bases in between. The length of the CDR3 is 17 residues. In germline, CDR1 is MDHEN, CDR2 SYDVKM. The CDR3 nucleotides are TGTGCCAGCAGTTTAGGACCCGGACGAGGTAGCACAGATACGCAGTATTTT. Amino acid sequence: CASSLGPGRGSTDTQYF.

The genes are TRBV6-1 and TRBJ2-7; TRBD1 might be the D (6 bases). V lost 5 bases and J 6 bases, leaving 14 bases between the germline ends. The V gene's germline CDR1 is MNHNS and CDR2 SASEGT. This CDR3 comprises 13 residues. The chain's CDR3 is CASSSTGSGEQYF. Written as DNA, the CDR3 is TGTGCCAGCAGTAGTACAGGGTCGGGCGAGCAGTACTTC.

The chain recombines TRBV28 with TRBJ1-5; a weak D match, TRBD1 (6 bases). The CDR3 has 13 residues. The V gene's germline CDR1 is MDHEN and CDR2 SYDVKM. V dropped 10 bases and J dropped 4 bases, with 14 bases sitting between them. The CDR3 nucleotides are TGTGCCACCACGGGGGACATTAATCAGCCCCAGCATTTT. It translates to CATTGDINQPQHF.

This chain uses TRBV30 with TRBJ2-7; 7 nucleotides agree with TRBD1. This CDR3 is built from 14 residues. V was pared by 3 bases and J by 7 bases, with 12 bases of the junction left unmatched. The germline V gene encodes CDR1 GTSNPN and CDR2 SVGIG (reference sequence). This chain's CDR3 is CAWRRTGTVGEQYF. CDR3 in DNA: TGTGCCTGGAGGAGGACCGGGACAGTTGGAGAGCAGTACTTC.

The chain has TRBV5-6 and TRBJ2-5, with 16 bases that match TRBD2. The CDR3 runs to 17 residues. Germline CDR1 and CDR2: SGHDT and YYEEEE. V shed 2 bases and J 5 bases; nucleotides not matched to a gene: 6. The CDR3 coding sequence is TGTGCCAGCAGCTTCCCGGGACTAGCGGGGGGGATTGAGACCCAGTACTTC. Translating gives CASSFPGLAGGIETQYF.

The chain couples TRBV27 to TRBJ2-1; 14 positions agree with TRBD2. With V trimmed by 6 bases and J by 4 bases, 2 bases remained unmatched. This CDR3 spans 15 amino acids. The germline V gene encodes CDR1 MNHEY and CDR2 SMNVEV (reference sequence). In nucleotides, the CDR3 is TGTGCCAGCAGCCGGACTAGCGGGGGGTACAATGAGCAGTTCTTC. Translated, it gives CASSRTSGGYNEQFF.